Listed here are 8 T cell receptor beta chains from one sample, sequenced in a study of beta chain features in type 1 diabetes. What was sequenced were expressed TCRB transcripts, since all of the isolated RNA had been reverse transcribed. Clones were sequenced by immunoSEQ multiplex PCR, and TCRdb holds only the in-frame ones, with some missing. The data show 330,000 or so clones, with roughly 13% seen just once and about 0.01% held by the top ten. Their antigens are not known. Study results and caveats: Among all four CD4+ subsets, Type 1 diabetes patients had TCRB CDR3s that were moderately but significantly shorter.

The sample consisted of naive CD4+ T cells from blood. Receptor source: a woman aged 18 to 35 with type 1 diabetes.

The chain has TRBV2 and TRBJ2-1, with 14 bases fitting TRBD2. The CDR3 spans 13 residues. Germline V gives CDR1 SNHLY, CDR2 FYNNEI. The V segment lost 8 bases and the J segment 13 bases; nucleotides outside the gene matches: 7. Written as DNA, the CDR3 is TGTGCCAGCGGACGACTAGCGGGAGGGTACCAGTTCTTC. It encodes CASGRLAGGYQFF.

Only a few counts were recorded for this clone. V usage is TRBV14 and J usage is TRBJ2-7; a weak D match, TRBD1 (6 bases). Germline V gene data show CDR1 as SGHDN and CDR2 as FVKESK. This CDR3 is built from 11 residues. V lost 3 bases and J lost 12, with 12 bases in between. The CDR3 spells CASSQTGHRYF. For the CDR3, the DNA is TGTGCCAGCAGCCAGACAGGACACCGGTACTTC.

This clone was recorded a few times. CDR3 protein: CAWRQGPNYGYTF. In DNA, the CDR3 is TGTGCCTGGAGACAGGGTCCCAACTATGGCTACACCTTC. The chain has TRBV30 and TRBJ1-2, with D possibly TRBD1 on 6 matching bases. Per germline, CDR1 GTSNPN and CDR2 SVGIG (reference sequence). Trimming removed 3 bases at V and 2 bases at J, with 10 bases between. This CDR3 contains 13 residues.

This chain uses TRBV11-2 with TRBJ2-1; possibly TRBD2 for D (6 bases). Germline V gives CDR1 SGHAT, CDR2 FQNNGV. Trimming stripped 6 bases from V and 7 bases from J, with 22 bases between. The CDR3 spans 16 residues. The CDR3 sequence is CASSRGKGPGGNEQFF. The CDR3 DNA reads as TGTGCCAGCAGTCGAGGGAAGGGACCCGGGGGTAATGAGCAGTTCTTC.

This clone showed up just a few times. This chain connects TRBV20-1 to TRBJ1-1; 7 bases are shared with TRBD1. Germline assignment: CDR1 DFQATT and CDR2 SNEGSKA (reference sequence). The CDR3 runs 11 residues. V was pared by 4 bases and J by 7 bases, with 3 bases of the junction left unmatched. CDR3 coding DNA: TGCAGTGCTACCGGACAGGTTGAAGCTTTCTTT. Translating it yields CSATGQVEAFF.

This clone was detected a few times. The chain couples TRBV5-1 to TRBJ2-2; D unclear. This CDR3 spans 14 amino acids. Germline V CDR1 and CDR2: SGHRS, YFSETQ. Trimming removed 1 base at V and 5 bases at J, with 9 bases between. The CDR3 bases are TGCGCCAGCAGCTTGATTGAGGCGACCGGGGAGCTGTTTTTT. Its protein product is CASSLIEATGELFF.

The chain combines TRBV4-3 with TRBJ2-1, with 8 positions matching TRBD2. This CDR3 region has 17 residues. The V segment lost 2 bases and the J segment 0 bases; nucleotides outside the gene matches: 6. Germline CDR1 LGHNA, CDR2 YSLEER. The CDR3 is CASSQPTGTSSYNEQFF. CDR3 coding DNA: TGCGCCAGCAGCCAACCGACCGGGACTAGCTCCTACAATGAGCAGTTCTTC.

V and J are TRBV25-1 and TRBJ2-1; D not certain. Trimming stripped 4 bases from V and 11 bases from J, with 21 bases between. CDR3 size: 15 residues. Germline-derived CDR1 and CDR2 are MGHDK and SYGVNS. The CDR3 region has the DNA TGTGCCAGCAGTGCGCTCTCTACCCTGGGCTACAAGCAGTTCTTC. Translated: CASSALSTLGYKQFF.